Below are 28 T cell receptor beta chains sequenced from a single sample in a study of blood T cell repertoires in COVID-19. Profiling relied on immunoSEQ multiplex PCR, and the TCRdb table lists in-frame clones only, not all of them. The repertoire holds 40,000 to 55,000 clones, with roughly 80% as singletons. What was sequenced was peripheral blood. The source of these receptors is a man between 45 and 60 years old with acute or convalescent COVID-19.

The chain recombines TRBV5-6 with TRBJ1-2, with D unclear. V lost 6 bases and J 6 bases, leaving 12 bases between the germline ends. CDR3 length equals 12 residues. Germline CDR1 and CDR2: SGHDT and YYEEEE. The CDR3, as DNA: TGTGCCAGCACCCGGCGGGTGGATGGCTACACCTTC. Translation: CASTRRVDGYTF. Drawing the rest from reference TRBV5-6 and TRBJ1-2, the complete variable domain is DAGVTQSPTHLIKTRGQQVTLRCSPKSGHDTVSWYQQALGQGPQFIFQYYEEEERQRGNFPDRFSGHQFPNYSSELNVNALLLGDSALYLCASTRRVDGYTFGSGTRLTVV.

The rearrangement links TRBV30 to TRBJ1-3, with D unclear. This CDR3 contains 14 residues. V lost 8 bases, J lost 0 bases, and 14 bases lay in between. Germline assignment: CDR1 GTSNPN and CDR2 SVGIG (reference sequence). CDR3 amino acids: CAHHPSSSGNTIYF. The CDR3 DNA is TGTGCCCACCACCCTTCCAGCTCTGGAAACACCATATATTTT.

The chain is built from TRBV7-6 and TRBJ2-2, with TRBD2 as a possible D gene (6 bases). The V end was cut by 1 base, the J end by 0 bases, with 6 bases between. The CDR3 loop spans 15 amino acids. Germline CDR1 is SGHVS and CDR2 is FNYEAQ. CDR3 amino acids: CASSLGGTNTGELFF. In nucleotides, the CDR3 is TGTGCCAGCAGCTTAGGCGGGACGAACACCGGGGAGCTGTTTTTT.

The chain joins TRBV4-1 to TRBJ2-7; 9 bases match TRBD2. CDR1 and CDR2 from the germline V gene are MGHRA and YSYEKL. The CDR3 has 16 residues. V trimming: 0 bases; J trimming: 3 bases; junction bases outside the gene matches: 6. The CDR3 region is CASSQESGTSLYEQYF. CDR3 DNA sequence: TGCGCCAGCAGCCAAGAATCCGGGACTAGCCTCTACGAGCAGTACTTC.

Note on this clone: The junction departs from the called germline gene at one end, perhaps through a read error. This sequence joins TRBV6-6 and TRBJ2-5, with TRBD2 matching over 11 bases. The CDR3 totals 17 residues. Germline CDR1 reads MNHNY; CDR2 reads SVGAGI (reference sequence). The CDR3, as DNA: TGTGCCACCAGTCTGACTAGCGGGGTTGCCCTAGGGGAGACCCAGTACTTC. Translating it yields CATSLTSGVALGETQYF.

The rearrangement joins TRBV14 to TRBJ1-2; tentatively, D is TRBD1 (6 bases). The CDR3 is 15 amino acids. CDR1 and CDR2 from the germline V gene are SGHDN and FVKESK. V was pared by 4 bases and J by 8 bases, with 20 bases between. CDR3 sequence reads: CASSPARGPLGGYTF. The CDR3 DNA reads TGTGCCAGCAGCCCCGCCAGGGGCCCCTTAGGGGGCTACACCTTC.

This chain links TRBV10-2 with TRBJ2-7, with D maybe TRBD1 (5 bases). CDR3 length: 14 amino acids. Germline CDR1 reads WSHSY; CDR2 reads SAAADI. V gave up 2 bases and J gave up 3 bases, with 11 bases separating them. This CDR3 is CASSEGAGFYEQYF. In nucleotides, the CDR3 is TGCGCCAGCAGTGAGGGGGCAGGGTTCTACGAGCAGTACTTC.

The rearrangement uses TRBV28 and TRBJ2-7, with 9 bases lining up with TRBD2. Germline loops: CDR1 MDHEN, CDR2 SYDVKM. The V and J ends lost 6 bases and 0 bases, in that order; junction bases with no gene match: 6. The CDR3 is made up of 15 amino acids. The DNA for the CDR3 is TGTGCCAGCAGCAACAGCGGGAGGAGCTCCTACGAGCAGTACTTC. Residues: CASSNSGRSSYEQYF.

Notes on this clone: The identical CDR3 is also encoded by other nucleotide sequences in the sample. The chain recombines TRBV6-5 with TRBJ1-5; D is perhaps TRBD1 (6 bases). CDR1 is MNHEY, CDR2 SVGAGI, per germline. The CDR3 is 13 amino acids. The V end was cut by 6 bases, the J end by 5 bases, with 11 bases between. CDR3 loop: CASRQGFDQPQHF. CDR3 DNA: TGTGCCAGCAGACAGGGTTTTGATCAGCCCCAGCATTTT.

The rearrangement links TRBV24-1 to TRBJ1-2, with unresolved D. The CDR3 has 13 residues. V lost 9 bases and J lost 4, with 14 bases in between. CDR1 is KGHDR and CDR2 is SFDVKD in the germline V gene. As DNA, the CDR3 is TGTGCCACCCCCCCCCAGGCCGGCTATGGCTACACCTTC. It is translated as CATPPQAGYGYTF.

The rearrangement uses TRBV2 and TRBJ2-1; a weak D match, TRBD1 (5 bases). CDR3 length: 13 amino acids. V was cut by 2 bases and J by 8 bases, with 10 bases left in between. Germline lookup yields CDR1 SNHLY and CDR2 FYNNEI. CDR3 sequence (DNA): TGTGCCAGCAGTGAAAACTGGGGCGATGAGCAGTTCTTC. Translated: CASSENWGDEQFF.

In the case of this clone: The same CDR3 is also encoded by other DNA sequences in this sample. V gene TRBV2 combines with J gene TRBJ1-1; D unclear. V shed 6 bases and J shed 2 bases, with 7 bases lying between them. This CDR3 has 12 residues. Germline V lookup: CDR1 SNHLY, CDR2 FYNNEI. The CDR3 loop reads CASSRQNTEAFF. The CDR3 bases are TGTGCCAGCAGCCGACAAAACACTGAAGCTTTCTTT. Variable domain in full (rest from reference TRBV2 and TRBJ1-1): EPEVTQTPSHQVTQMGQEVILRCVPISNHLYFYWYRQILGQKVEFLVSFYNNEISEKSEIFDDQFSVERPDGSNFTLKIRSTKLEDSAMYFCASSRQNTEAFFGQGTRLTVV.

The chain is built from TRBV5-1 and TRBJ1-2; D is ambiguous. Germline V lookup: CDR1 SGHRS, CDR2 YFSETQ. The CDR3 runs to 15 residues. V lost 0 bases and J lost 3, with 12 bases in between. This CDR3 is CASSLAGENHYGYTF. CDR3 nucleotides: TGCGCCAGCAGCTTGGCCGGAGAAAACCACTATGGCTACACCTTC.

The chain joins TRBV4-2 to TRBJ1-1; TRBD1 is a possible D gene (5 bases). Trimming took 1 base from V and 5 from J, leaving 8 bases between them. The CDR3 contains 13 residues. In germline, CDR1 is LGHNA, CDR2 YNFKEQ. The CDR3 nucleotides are TGTGCCAGCAGCCAAGGGGAGGGGACTGAAGCTTTCTTT. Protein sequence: CASSQGEGTEAFF.

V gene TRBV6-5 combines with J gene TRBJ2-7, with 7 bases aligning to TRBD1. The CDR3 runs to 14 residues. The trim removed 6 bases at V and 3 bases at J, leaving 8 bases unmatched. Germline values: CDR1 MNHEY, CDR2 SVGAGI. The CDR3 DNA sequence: TGTGCCAGCAGGACCGGGACAGATATCTACGAGCAGTACTTC. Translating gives CASRTGTDIYEQYF.

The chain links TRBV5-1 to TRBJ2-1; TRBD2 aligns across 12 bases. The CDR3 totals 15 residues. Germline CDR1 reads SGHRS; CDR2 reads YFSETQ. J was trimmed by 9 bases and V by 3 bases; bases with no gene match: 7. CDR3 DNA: TGCGCCAGCAGCTGGACTAGCGGGGATTTGAGTGAGCAGTTCTTC. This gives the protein CASSWTSGDLSEQFF.

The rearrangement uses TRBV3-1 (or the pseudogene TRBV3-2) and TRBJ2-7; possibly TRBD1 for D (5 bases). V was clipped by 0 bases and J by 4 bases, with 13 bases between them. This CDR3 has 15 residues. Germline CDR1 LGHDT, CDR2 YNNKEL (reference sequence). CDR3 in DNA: TGTGCCAGCAGCCAAGAAGCAGGGCAGAAATACGAGCAGTACTTC. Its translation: CASSQEAGQKYEQYF.

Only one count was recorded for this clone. CDR3 loop: CASSTRPAGGPDTQYF. In DNA, the CDR3 is TGTGCCAGTAGTACGCGCCCAGCGGGGGGCCCAGATACGCAGTATTTT. The V gene is TRBV19, the J gene TRBJ2-3, with 9 bases identical to TRBD2. The V and J ends lost 4 bases and 4 bases, in that order; junction bases with no gene match: 9. This CDR3 spans 16 amino acids. The V gene's germline CDR1 is LNHDA and CDR2 SQIVND (reference sequence).

CDR3 protein: CASSVEGGGSEAFF. The CDR3 nucleotides are TGTGCCAGCAGCGTAGAAGGGGGCGGATCTGAAGCTTTCTTT. The rearrangement uses TRBV9 and TRBJ1-1; TRBD1 matches at 7 bases. Looked up from germline, CDR1 is SGDLS and CDR2 is YYNGEE. The CDR3 totals 14 residues. V was pared by 0 bases and J by 6 bases, with 5 bases of the junction left unmatched. Full variable domain (rest looked up from reference TRBV9 and TRBJ1-1): DSGVTQTPKHLITATGQRVTLRCSPRSGDLSVYWYQQSLDQGLQFLIQYYNGEERAKGNILERFSAQQFPDLHSELNLSSLELGDSALYFCASSVEGGGSEAFFGQGTRLTVV.

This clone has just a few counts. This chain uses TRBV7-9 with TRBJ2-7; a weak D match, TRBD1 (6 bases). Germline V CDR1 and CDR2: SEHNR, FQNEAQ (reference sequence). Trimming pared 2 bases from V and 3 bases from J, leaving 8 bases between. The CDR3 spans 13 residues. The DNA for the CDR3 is TGTGCCAGCAGCTTACTACAGGGCTACGAGCAGTACTTC. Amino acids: CASSLLQGYEQYF.

This CDR3 is CASSPIEGAEAFF. CDR3 bases: TGTGCCAGCAGTCCAATCGAAGGGGCTGAAGCTTTCTTT. The rearrangement uses TRBV27 and TRBJ1-1; a weak D match, TRBD1 (5 bases). The germline gives CDR1 MNHEY, CDR2 SMNVEV (reference sequence). The CDR3 covers 13 residues. The V end was cut by 5 bases, the J end by 6 bases, with 13 bases between.

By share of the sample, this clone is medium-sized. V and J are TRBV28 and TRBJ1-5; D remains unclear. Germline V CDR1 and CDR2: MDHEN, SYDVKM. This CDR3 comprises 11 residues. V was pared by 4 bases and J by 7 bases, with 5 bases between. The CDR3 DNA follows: TGTGCCAGCAGTTACCGGCAGCCCCAGCATTTT. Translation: CASSYRQPQHF.

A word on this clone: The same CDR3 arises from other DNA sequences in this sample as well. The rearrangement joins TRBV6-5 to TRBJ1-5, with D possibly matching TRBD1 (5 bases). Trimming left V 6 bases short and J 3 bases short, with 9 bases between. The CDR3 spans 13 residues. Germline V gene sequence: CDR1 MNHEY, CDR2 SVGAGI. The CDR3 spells CASRQVNNQPQHF. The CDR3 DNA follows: TGTGCCAGCAGACAGGTAAACAATCAGCCCCAGCATTTT.

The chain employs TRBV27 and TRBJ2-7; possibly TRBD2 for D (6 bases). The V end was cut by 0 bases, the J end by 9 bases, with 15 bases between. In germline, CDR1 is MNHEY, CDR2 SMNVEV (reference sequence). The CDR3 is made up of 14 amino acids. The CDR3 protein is CASSLSAEGAVQYF. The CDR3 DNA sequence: TGTGCCAGCAGTTTATCAGCGGAGGGAGCGGTGCAGTACTTC.

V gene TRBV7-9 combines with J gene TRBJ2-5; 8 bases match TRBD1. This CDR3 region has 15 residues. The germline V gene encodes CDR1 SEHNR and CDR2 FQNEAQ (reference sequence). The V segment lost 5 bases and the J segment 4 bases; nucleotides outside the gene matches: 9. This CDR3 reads CASSQTRGPGETQYF. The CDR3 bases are TGTGCCAGCAGCCAAACCAGGGGGCCCGGAGAGACCCAGTACTTC.

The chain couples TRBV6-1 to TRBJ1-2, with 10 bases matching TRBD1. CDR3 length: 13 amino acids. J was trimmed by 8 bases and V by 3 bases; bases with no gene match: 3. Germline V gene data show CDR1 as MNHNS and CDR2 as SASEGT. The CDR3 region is CASSDRDRGGYTF. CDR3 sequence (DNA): TGTGCCAGCAGTGACCGGGACAGGGGAGGCTACACCTTC.

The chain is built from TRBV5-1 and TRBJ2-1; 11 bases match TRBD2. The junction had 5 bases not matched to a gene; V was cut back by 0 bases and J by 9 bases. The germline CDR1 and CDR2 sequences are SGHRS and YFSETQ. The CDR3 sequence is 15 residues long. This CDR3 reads CASSLALAGAGEQFF. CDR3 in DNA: TGCGCCAGCAGCTTGGCACTAGCGGGAGCGGGTGAGCAGTTCTTC.

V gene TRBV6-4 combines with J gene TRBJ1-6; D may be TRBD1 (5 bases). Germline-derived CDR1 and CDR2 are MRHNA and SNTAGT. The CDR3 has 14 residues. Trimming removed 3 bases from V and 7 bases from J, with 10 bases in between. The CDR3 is CASSEREGNSPLHF. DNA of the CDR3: TGTGCCAGCAGTGAAAGGGAGGGGAATTCACCCCTCCACTTT.